The 10 T cell receptor beta chains listed next were all sequenced from one sample in a study of blood T cell dynamics during melanoma immunotherapy. Time point in this sample: pre-treatment baseline. Using immunoSEQ multiplex PCR, the repertoire was profiled, and TCRdb retains in-frame clones only, with some absent. Of more than 6,500 clones in the sample, roughly 80% were seen once. Sequencing used blood, obtained from a patient treated with checkpoint blockade. The receptor source for this set is a human donor with melanoma.

The chain links TRBV4-1 to TRBJ2-7, with 7 bases fitting TRBD2. This CDR3 has 16 residues. Germline-derived CDR1 and CDR2 are MGHRA and YSYEKL. With 4 bases clipped from V and 2 bases from J, the junction kept 11 bases outside the gene matches. The CDR3 coding sequence is TGCGCCAGCAGCCCGCTCGGGTCGGGAGGTCCCTACGAGCAGTACTTC. Protein sequence: CASSPLGSGGPYEQYF.

There are a few counts of this clone. V usage is TRBV19 and J usage is TRBJ1-2; 11 bases are shared with TRBD1. This CDR3 contains 15 residues. Germline V gene sequence: CDR1 LNHDA, CDR2 SQIVND (reference sequence). V was clipped by 6 bases and J by 1 base; unmatched bases: 4. The CDR3 coding sequence is TGTGCCAGTAGCCCTGGGACAGGGGGTAACTATGGCTACACCTTC. Translated: CASSPGTGGNYGYTF.

This clone was recorded once. This rearrangement joins TRBV27 to TRBJ1-3; possibly TRBD1 for D (5 bases). CDR1 and CDR2 (germline): MNHEY, SMNVEV (reference sequence). V was cut by 5 bases and J by 0 bases, with 14 bases left in between. The CDR3 length is 16 residues. The CDR3 reads CASSPNGGGSGNTIYF. The CDR3 DNA sequence: TGTGCCAGCAGTCCCAACGGGGGGGGCTCTGGAAACACCATATATTTT.

V gene TRBV7-2 combines with J gene TRBJ2-5; 15 bases match TRBD2. The J call is doubtful: the DNA matches TRBJ2-7 better. The CDR3 covers 18 residues. The germline gives CDR1 SGHTA, CDR2 FQGNSA. CDR3 in amino acids: CASSVGTSGRTVSYEQYF. The CDR3 DNA reads TGTGCCAGCAGCGTAGGGACTAGCGGGAGGACCGTTTCCTACGAGCAGTACTTC.

The chain joins TRBV7-9 to TRBJ1-4, with unresolved D. Trimming stripped 5 bases from V and 4 bases from J, with 14 bases between. CDR1 is SEHNR, CDR2 FQNEAQ, per germline (reference sequence). This CDR3 comprises 15 residues. The CDR3 sequence: CASSRDVGINEKLFF. DNA for the CDR3: TGTGCCAGCAGCCGCGACGTAGGGATTAATGAAAAACTGTTTTTT.

A few counts support this clone. J is TRBJ1-1 and V is TRBV5-1, with 7 bases that match TRBD1. Per germline, CDR1 SGHRS and CDR2 YFSETQ. The trim removed 4 bases at V and 3 bases at J, leaving 3 bases unmatched. This CDR3 is 13 amino acids long. CDR3 coding DNA: TGCGCCAGCAGCCCCGGACAGGACACTGAAGCTTTCTTT. As protein: CASSPGQDTEAFF.

This clone showed up just once. The V and J genes are TRBV28 and TRBJ1-1; 7 positions agree with TRBD1. V lost 3 bases to trimming and J lost 4 bases; unmatched junction nucleotides: 8. In germline, CDR1 is MDHEN, CDR2 SYDVKM. CDR3 length: 15 amino acids. This chain's CDR3 is CASSFWGGGGTEAFF. DNA for the CDR3: TGTGCCAGCAGTTTCTGGGGAGGGGGCGGCACTGAAGCTTTCTTT.

This clone appeared a few times. The chain is built from TRBV28 and TRBJ2-7, with TRBD1 identical over 7 bases. V was clipped by 4 bases and J by 1 base; unmatched bases: 16. Germline loops: CDR1 MDHEN, CDR2 SYDVKM. CDR3 length equals 18 residues. The CDR3 loop reads CASSYSDNRGLKSYEQYF. For the CDR3, the DNA is TGTGCCAGCAGTTACTCGGATAACAGGGGCTTAAAGTCCTACGAGCAGTACTTC.

The chain joins TRBV7-9 to TRBJ1-5; D uncertain. The length of the CDR3 is 17 residues. V was shortened by 1 base and J by 0 bases, with 13 bases between the two germline ends. Germline V gene lookup returns CDR1 SEHNR and CDR2 FQNEAQ (reference sequence). The CDR3 loop reads CASSLVTSLYSNQPQHF. CDR3 nucleotides: TGTGCCAGCAGCTTAGTTACGAGCCTTTATAGCAATCAGCCCCAGCATTTT.

The chain is built from TRBV5-1 and TRBJ2-7; 10 nucleotides line up with TRBD1. The length of the CDR3 is 15 residues. V shed 2 bases and J 4 bases; nucleotides not matched to a gene: 6. Germline CDR1 SGHRS, CDR2 YFSETQ. The CDR3 spells CASSLPGTGVYEQYF. The CDR3 nucleotides read TGCGCCAGCAGCTTACCCGGGACAGGGGTGTACGAGCAGTACTTC.